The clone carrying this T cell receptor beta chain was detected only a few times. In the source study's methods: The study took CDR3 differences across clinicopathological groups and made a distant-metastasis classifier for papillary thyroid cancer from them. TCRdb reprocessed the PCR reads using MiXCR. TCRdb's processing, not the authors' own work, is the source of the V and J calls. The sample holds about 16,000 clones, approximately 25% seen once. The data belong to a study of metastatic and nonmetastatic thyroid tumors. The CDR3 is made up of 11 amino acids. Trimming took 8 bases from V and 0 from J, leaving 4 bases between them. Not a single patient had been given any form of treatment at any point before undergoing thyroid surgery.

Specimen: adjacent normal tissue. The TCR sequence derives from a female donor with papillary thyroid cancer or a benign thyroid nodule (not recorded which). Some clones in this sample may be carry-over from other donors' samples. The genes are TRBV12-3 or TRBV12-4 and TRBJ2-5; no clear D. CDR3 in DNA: TGTGCCAGCTCCTACCAAGAGACCCAGTACTTC. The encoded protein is CASSYQETQYF.